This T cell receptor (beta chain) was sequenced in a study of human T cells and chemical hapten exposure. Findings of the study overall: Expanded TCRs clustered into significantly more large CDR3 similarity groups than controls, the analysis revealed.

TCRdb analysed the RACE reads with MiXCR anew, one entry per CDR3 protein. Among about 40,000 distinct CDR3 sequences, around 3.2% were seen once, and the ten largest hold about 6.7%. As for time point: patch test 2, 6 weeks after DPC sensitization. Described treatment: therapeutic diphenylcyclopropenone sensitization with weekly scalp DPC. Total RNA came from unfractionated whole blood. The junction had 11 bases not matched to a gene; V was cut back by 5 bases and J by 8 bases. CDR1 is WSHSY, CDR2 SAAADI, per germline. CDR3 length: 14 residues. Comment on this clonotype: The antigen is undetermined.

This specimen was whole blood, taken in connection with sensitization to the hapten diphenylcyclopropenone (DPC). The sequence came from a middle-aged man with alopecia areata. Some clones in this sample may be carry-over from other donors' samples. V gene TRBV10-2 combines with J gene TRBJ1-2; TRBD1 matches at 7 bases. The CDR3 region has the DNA TGCGCCAGCAGTCCCCGACAGGGAGGGAACGGCTACACCTTC. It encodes CASSPRQGGNGYTF.